This TCR beta chain was identified during a study of T-cell reconstitution after alpha-beta-depleted transplantation in children. The study, taken as a whole, reports: The high TCRbeta diversity at day 60 in some patients came from surviving recipient T cells and thymic progenitors. T-cell counts and diversity at one year post-transplant came mainly from newly produced T cells. Expanded graft clones, several hundred of them, were reportedly the source of alpha-beta T cells about two months after transplant.

This clonotype was picked up a small number of times. Its antigen is currently unknown. Germline V gene lookup returns CDR1 SGHDT and CDR2 YYEEEE. There are 16 residues in the CDR3. Trimming removed 6 bases from V and 3 bases from J; junction bases left unmatched: 15. The authors prepared the TCRbeta library with unique molecular identifiers. TCRdb called the PCR reads again in MiXCR, with one record for every CDR3 protein. The sample lists tens of thousands of distinct CDR3 sequences, around a sixth seen once, with around 20% in the top ten. The V call is TRBV5-6, the J call TRBJ2-7; the match to TRBD1 covers 7 bases. The starting material was PBMCs, mostly from graft donor cells, obtained 180 days after TCRalphabeta/CD19-depleted stem cell transplant. The receptor was derived from a male patient aged 2 to 10 who had a stem cell transplant for acute lymphoblastic leukemia, so the T cells may come from the graft donor. The CDR3 reads CASTTYYPGQHYEQYF. The CDR3 DNA is TGTGCCAGCACCACCTATTACCCGGGACAGCACTACGAGCAGTACTTC. The whole variable domain, remainder taken from reference TRBV5-6 and TRBJ2-7, is DAGVTQSPTHLIKTRGQQVTLRCSPKSGHDTVSWYQQALGQGPQFIFQYYEEEERQRGNFPDRFSGHQFPNYSSELNVNALLLGDSALYLCASTTYYPGQHYEQYFGPGTRLTVT.